This T cell receptor beta chain came from a study of blood T cell repertoires in COVID-19. Original processing notes: Scientists estimated how many nucleated cells there were by amplifying reference gene primers. The protocol was immunoSEQ multiplex PCR, while the TCRdb copy is restricted to in-frame clones and leaves out a portion. The V and J calls and clone size are taken from that table; D and trimming were inferred from the DNA. The sample records around 58,000 clones, more than 80% being singletons. This clonotype originated in a human donor with active COVID-19. The donor label of this sample is uncertain. Sequenced sample: peripheral blood.

Here the CDR3 reads CASREDGELFF. CDR3 DNA sequence: TGTGCCAGCAGGGAGGACGGGGAGCTGTTTTTT. V and J are TRBV2 and TRBJ2-2, with D perhaps matching TRBD2 (5 bases). Germline V gene lookup returns CDR1 SNHLY and CDR2 FYNNEI. The V and J ends lost 6 bases and 7 bases respectively, with 6 bases between them. The CDR3 is 11 amino acids.